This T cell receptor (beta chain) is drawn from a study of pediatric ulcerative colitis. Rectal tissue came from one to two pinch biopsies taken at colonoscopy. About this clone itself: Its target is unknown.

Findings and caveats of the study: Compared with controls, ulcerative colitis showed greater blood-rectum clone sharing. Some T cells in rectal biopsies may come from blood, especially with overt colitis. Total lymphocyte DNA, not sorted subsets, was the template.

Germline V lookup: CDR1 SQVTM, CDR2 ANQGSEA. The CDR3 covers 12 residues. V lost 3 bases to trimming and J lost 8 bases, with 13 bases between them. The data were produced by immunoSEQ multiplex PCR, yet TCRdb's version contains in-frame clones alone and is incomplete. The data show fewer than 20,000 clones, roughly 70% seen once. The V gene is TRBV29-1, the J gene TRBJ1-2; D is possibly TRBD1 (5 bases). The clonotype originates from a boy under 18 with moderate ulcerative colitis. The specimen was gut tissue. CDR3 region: CSVDPPGGGYTF. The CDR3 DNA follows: TGCAGCGTTGATCCCCCCGGGGGGGGCTACACCTTC.